A single sample is the source of the 9 T cell receptor beta chains below, sequenced in a study of circulating and synovial CD4+ cells in juvenile arthritis. This table comes from immunoSEQ multiplex PCR, and its TCRdb copy is limited to in-frame clones, with some not included. The sample carries around 30,000 clones, 90% to 95% recorded once. Sequencing was carried out using CD4+ T cells from blood. These receptor sequences come from a human donor with juvenile idiopathic arthritis.

The chain recombines TRBV6-6 with TRBJ2-5, with 11 bases that match TRBD2. The CDR3 length is 15 residues. In germline, CDR1 is MNHNY, CDR2 SVGAGI (reference sequence). V shed 4 bases and J 5 bases; nucleotides not matched to a gene: 6. The CDR3 is CASSFTSGSRETQYF. For the CDR3, the DNA is TGTGCCAGCAGTTTTACTAGCGGGAGTCGGGAGACCCAGTACTTC.

The chain couples TRBV9 to TRBJ2-7; 7 bases agree with TRBD1. V shed 3 bases and J 1 base; nucleotides not matched to a gene: 4. CDR1 is SGDLS, CDR2 YYNGEE, per germline. The CDR3 totals 14 residues. The CDR3 loop reads CASSEQGVSYEQYF. The CDR3 nucleotides are TGTGCCAGCAGCGAGCAGGGGGTATCCTACGAGCAGTACTTC.

The chain has TRBV6-1 and TRBJ2-5; D ambiguous. This CDR3 is built from 12 residues. The germline CDR1 and CDR2 sequences are MNHNS and SASEGT. V lost 8 bases, J lost 4 bases, and 11 bases lay in between. This chain's CDR3 is CASSQKRETQYF. The CDR3, as DNA: TGTGCCAGCTCCCAAAAGAGAGAGACCCAGTACTTC.

V usage is TRBV6-5 and J usage is TRBJ1-2; TRBD1 might be the D (6 bases). Germline CDR1 and CDR2: MNHEY and SVGAGI. The CDR3 is 12 amino acids. With 5 bases removed from V and 7 bases from J, the gap between germline ends came to 11 bases. CDR3 amino acids: CASSPRDTGYTF. As DNA, the CDR3 is TGTGCCAGCAGTCCTCGGGACACTGGCTACACCTTC.

This chain joins TRBV4-1 and TRBJ2-7; 7 bases line up with TRBD2. Germline assignment: CDR1 MGHRA and CDR2 YSYEKL. V lost 0 bases, J lost 6 bases, and 11 bases stayed unmatched. The CDR3 contains 16 residues. Written as DNA, the CDR3 is TGCGCCAGCAGCCAAGAGGGGGAGGGGACTCGCAGCGAGCAGTACTTC. Its protein is CASSQEGEGTRSEQYF.

The chain combines TRBV6-5 with TRBJ2-4; D might be TRBD1 (6 bases). Germline V gene lookup returns CDR1 MNHEY and CDR2 SVGAGI. Trimming pared 2 bases from V and 1 base from J, leaving 6 bases between. The CDR3 runs to 14 residues. CDR3 coding DNA: TGTGCCAGCAGTTACGGGGGCGCCAAAAACATTCAGTACTTC. Translating gives CASSYGGAKNIQYF.

On this clone itself: Distinct nucleotide sequences in the sample also encode this CDR3. The chain employs TRBV7-9 and TRBJ2-5, with 9 bases identical to TRBD1. This CDR3 has 14 amino acids. V gave up 3 bases and J gave up 1 base; unmatched junction bases: 0. CDR1 SEHNR and CDR2 FQNEAQ come from the germline V gene (reference sequence). The DNA for the CDR3 is TGTGCCAGCAGCTTGGGACAGGGCCAAGAGACCCAGTACTTC. Residues: CASSLGQGQETQYF.

This sequence joins TRBV10-1 and TRBJ2-3, with D maybe TRBD2 (6 bases). Trimming pared 5 bases from V and 5 bases from J, leaving 11 bases between. This CDR3 comprises 13 residues. Germline assignment: CDR1 WNHNN and CDR2 SYGVQD (reference sequence). The CDR3 here is CASSRLEQDTQYF. CDR3 DNA sequence: TGCGCCAGCAGTCGACTAGAGCAAGATACGCAGTATTTT.

The chain employs TRBV7-9 and TRBJ2-1; 8 nucleotides match TRBD2. The CDR3 is 17 amino acids. CDR1 is SEHNR and CDR2 is FQNEAQ in the germline V gene (reference sequence). V lost 5 bases to trimming and J lost 3 bases; unmatched junction nucleotides: 12. The CDR3 protein is CASSAGRSAGVYNEQFF. In DNA form, the CDR3 reads TGTGCCAGCAGCGCCGGTCGGTCAGCGGGGGTCTACAATGAGCAGTTCTTC.